This T cell receptor (beta chain) comes out of a study of blood T cell repertoires in COVID-19. Study-level information: The origin of the acute and convalescent COVID-19 samples was the United States, Italy and Spain. PBMCs, B-cell-depleted T cells, or T cells provided the cDNA or gDNA that made up the material.

In the source study's methods: Estimation of nucleated cell counts relied on the amplification of reference gene primers. Only in-frame clones appear in the TCRdb table, and some are missing; sequencing was by immunoSEQ multiplex PCR. V and J calls and clone size are copied from that table; D and trimming were computed from the DNA. Of 85,000 to 95,000 clones in the sample, roughly 88% were seen once. Material for sequencing was peripheral blood. The sequence was collected from a human donor in a cohort sampled during active COVID-19.

The CDR3 protein is CASRLAGSRYNEQFF. The DNA for the CDR3 is TGTGCCAGCAGATTAGCGGGGAGTCGCTACAATGAGCAGTTCTTC. V usage is TRBV2 and J usage is TRBJ2-1, with TRBD2 matching over 8 bases. The CDR3 has 15 residues. The J segment lost 3 bases and the V segment lost 6 bases, leaving 7 bases of the junction unmatched. Germline values: CDR1 SNHLY, CDR2 FYNNEI. Using reference TRBV2 and TRBJ2-1 for the parts outside the CDR3, the full variable domain is EPEVTQTPSHQVTQMGQEVILRCVPISNHLYFYWYRQILGQKVEFLVSFYNNEISEKSEIFDDQFSVERPDGSNFTLKIRSTKLEDSAMYFCASRLAGSRYNEQFFGPGTRLTVL.